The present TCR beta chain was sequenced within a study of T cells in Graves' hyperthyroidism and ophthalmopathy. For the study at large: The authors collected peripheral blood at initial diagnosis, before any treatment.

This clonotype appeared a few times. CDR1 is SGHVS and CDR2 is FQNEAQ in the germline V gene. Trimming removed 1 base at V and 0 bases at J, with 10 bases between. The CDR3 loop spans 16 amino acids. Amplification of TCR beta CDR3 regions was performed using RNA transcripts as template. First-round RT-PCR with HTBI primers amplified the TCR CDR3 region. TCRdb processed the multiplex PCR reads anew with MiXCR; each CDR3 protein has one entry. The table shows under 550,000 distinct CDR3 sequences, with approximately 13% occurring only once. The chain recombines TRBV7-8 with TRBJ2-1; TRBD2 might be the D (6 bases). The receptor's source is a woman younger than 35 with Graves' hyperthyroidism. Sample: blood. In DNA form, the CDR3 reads TGTGCCAGCAGCTTAGTGCGGGGTGGCTCCTACAATGAGCAGTTCTTC. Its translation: CASSLVRGGSYNEQFF. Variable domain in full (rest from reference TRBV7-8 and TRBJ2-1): GAGVSQSPRYKVAKRGQDVALRCDPISGHVSLFWYQQALGQGPEFLTYFQNEAQLDKSGLPSDRFFAERPEGSVSTLKIQRTQQEDSAVYLCASSLVRGGSYNEQFFGPGTRLTVL.